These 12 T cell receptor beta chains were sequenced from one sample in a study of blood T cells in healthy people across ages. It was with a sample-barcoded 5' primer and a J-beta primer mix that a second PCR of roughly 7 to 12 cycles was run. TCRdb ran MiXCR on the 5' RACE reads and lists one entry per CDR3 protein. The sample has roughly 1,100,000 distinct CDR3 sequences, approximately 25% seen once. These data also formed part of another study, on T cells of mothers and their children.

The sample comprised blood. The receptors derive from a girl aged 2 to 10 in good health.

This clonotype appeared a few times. CDR3: CASSQDYGIRDEQFF. The CDR3 DNA reads TGCGCCAGCAGCCAAGATTACGGGATTCGAGATGAGCAGTTCTTC. The rearrangement uses TRBV4-1 and TRBJ2-5, with D possibly being TRBD2 (5 bases). The J call may be wrong; the DNA end is better matched by TRBJ2-1. Germline lookup yields CDR1 MGHRA and CDR2 YSYEKL. The CDR3 sequence is 15 residues long.

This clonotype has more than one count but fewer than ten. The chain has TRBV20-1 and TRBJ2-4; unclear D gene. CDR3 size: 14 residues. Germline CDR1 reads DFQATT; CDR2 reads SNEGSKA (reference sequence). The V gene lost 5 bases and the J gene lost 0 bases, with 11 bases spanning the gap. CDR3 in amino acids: CSAPNTLAKNIQYF. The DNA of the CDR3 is TGCAGTGCTCCCAATACCCTAGCCAAAAACATTCAGTACTTC.

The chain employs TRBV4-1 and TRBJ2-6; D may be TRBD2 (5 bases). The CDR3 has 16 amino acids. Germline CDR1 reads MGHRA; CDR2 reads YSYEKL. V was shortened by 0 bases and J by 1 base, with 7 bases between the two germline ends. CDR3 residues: CASSQERGSGANVLTF. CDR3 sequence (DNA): TGCGCCAGCAGCCAAGAGAGAGGGTCTGGGGCCAACGTCCTGACTTTC.

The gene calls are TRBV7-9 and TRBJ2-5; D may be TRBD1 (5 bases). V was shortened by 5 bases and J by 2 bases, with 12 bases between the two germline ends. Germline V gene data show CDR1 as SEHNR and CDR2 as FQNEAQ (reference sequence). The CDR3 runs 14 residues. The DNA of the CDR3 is TGTGCCAGCAGCGGTCAGCCAGGGCAAGAGACCCAGTACTTC. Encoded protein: CASSGQPGQETQYF.

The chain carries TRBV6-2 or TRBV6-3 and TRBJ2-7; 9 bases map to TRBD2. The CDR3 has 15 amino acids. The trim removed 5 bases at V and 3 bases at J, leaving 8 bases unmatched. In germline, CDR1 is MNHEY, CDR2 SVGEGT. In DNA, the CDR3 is TGTGCCAGCAGTCCCCTAGCGGGGACCCTCTACGAGCAGTACTTC. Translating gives CASSPLAGTLYEQYF.

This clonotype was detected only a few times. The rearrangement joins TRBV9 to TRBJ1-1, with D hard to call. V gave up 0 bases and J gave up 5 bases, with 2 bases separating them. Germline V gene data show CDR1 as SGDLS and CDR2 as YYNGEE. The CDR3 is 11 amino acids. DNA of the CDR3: TGTGCCAGCAGCGTAGTGACTGAAGCTTTCTTT. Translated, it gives CASSVVTEAFF.

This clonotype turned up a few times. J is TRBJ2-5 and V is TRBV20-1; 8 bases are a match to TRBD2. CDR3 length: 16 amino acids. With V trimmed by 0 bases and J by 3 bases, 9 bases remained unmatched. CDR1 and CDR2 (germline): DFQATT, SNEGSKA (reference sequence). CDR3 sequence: CSARDPASGSEETQYF. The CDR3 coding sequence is TGCAGTGCTAGAGATCCCGCTAGCGGGTCGGAAGAGACCCAGTACTTC.

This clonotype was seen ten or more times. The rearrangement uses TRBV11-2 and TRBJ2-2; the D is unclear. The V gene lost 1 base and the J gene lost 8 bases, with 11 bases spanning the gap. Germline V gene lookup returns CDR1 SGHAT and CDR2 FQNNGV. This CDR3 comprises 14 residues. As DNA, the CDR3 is TGTGCCAGCAGCTTAGGTTTTCATGGAGGGGAGCTGTTTTTT. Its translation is CASSLGFHGGELFF.

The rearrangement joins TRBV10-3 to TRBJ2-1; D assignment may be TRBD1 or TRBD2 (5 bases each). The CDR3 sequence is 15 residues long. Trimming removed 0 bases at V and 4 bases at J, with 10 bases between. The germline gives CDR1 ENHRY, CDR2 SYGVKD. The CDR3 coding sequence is TGTGCCATCAGTGAGTCTCGAGGGGTGTACAATGAGCAGTTCTTC. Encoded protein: CAISESRGVYNEQFF.

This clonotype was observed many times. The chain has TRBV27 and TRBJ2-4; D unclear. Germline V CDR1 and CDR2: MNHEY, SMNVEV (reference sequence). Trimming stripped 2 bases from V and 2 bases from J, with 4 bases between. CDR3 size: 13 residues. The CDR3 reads CASSLSPKNIQYF. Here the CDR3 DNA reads TGTGCCAGCAGTTTAAGCCCCAAAAACATTCAGTACTTC.

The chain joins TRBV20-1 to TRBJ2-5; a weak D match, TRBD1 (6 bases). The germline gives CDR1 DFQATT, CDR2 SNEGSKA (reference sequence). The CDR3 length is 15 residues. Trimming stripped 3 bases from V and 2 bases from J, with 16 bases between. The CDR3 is CSASLTGPKQETQYF. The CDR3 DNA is TGCAGTGCTAGTTTAACAGGGCCGAAGCAAGAGACCCAGTACTTC.

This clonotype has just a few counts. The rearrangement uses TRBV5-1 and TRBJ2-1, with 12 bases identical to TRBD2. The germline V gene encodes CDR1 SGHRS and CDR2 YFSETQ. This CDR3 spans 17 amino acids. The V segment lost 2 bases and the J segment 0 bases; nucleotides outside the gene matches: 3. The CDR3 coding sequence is TGCGCCAGCAGCTTTACTAGCGGGAGGAGCTCCTACAATGAGCAGTTCTTC. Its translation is CASSFTSGRSSYNEQFF. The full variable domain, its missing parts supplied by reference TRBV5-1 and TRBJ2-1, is KAGVTQTPRYLIKTRGQQVTLSCSPISGHRSVSWYQQTPGQGLQFLFEYFSETQRNKGNFPGRFSGRQFSNSRSEMNVSTLELGDSALYLCASSFTSGRSSYNEQFFGPGTRLTVL.